The T cell receptor (beta chain) described here comes from a study of cytomegalovirus exposure and HLA in healthy donors. CDR1 SGHRS and CDR2 YFSETQ come from the germline V gene. The length of the CDR3 is 16 residues. With 3 bases removed from V and 6 bases from J, the gap between germline ends came to 21 bases. PCR primers comprised 60 Vbeta and 13 Jbeta primers. Only in-frame clones appear in the TCRdb table, and some are missing; sequencing was by immunoSEQ multiplex PCR. The data show approximately 140,000 clones, over 75% seen once. The specimen sequenced was PBMCs. The origin of this receptor is a man aged 40-50 years in good health and CMV-seronegative. J is TRBJ1-1 and V is TRBV5-1; tentative D call: TRBD1 (6 bases). The CDR3 spells CASSWSSDSGQPEAFF. CDR3 DNA sequence: TGCGCCAGCAGCTGGAGCTCGGACAGCGGCCAGCCTGAAGCTTTCTTT.